This passage covers 20 T cell receptor beta chains from one sample sequenced in a study of identical twins. One entry per CDR3 protein results from TCRdb running MiXCR on the 5' RACE reads. The sample yields approximately 700,000 distinct CDR3 sequences, about 20% seen once. These records were also assigned to another study, of T cells expressing NK-cell markers.

Sequences were obtained from PBMCs. These receptors originate from a woman between 18 and 29 years old in good health.

This sequence joins TRBV15 and TRBJ1-2, with D hard to call. CDR1 and CDR2 (germline): LNHNV, YYDKDF (reference sequence). Trimming left V 3 bases short and J 1 base short, with 12 bases between. The CDR3 runs to 15 residues. As DNA, the CDR3 is TGTGCCACCAGCAGTCTAACACGGGGTAACTATGGCTACACCTTC. Amino acid sequence: CATSSLTRGNYGYTF. The complete variable domain, with remaining parts taken from reference TRBV15 and TRBJ1-2, reads DAMVIQNPRYQVTQFGKPVTLSCSQTLNHNVMYWYQQKSSQAPKLLFHYYDKDFNNEADTPDNFQSRRPNTSFCFLDIRSPGLGDTAMYLCATSSLTRGNYGYTFGSGTRLTVV.

This clonotype appeared a few times. The genes are TRBV7-9 and TRBJ2-5; tentative D call: TRBD2 (6 bases). V gave up 0 bases and J gave up 6 bases, with 14 bases separating them. Per germline, CDR1 SEHNR and CDR2 FQNEAQ (reference sequence). The CDR3 length is 15 residues. This CDR3 is CASSLAGGSIKTQYF. CDR3 DNA: TGTGCCAGCAGCTTAGCGGGGGGTTCGATAAAGACCCAGTACTTC.

This clonotype has a handful of counts. The chain links TRBV7-9 to TRBJ1-1, with 7 positions matching TRBD1. CDR1 SEHNR and CDR2 FQNEAQ come from the germline V gene (reference sequence). Trimming removed 5 bases from V and 10 bases from J; junction bases left unmatched: 7. The CDR3 is 12 amino acids. In nucleotides, the CDR3 is TGTGCCAGCAGCCGGACAGGACTTGGAGCTTTCTTT. Encoded protein: CASSRTGLGAFF.

The chain uses TRBV10-3 and TRBJ2-3; weak D call: TRBD2 (5 bases). The CDR3 is 12 residues long. With 6 bases removed from V and 5 bases from J, the gap between germline ends came to 9 bases. Germline CDR1 is ENHRY and CDR2 is SYGVKD. CDR3 sequence (DNA): TGTGCCATCAGCACGAGGGTAGATACGCAGTATTTT. Translating it yields CAISTRVDTQYF.

The chain couples TRBV29-1 to TRBJ2-1; possible D gene TRBD2, 6 bases. Trimming removed 3 bases from V and 10 bases from J, with 25 bases in between. This CDR3 has 16 amino acids. CDR1 and CDR2 from the germline V gene are SQVTM and ANQGSEA. CDR3 sequence (DNA): TGCAGCGTTGAGCCCCCACGTACGGGGGTTCAACGGGAGCAGTTCTTC. This gives the protein CSVEPPRTGVQREQFF.

This clonotype was found a few times. The J gene is TRBJ2-5, the V gene TRBV20-1, with a possible D match to TRBD2 (6 bases). Germline V gives CDR1 DFQATT, CDR2 SNEGSKA (reference sequence). CDR3 length: 15 amino acids. V gave up 0 bases and J gave up 3 bases, with 14 bases separating them. CDR3: CSARDRVVAEETQYF. The CDR3 region has the DNA TGCAGTGCTAGAGATCGGGTGGTAGCGGAAGAGACCCAGTACTTC.

This CDR3 reads CASRGSRYNEQFF. The CDR3 region has the DNA TGTGCCAGCAGGGGGAGTCGGTACAATGAGCAGTTCTTC. The chain carries TRBV25-1 and TRBJ2-1, with TRBD2 as a possible D gene (5 bases). The germline V gene encodes CDR1 MGHDK and CDR2 SYGVNS. The CDR3 extends over 13 amino acids. V was trimmed by 6 bases and J by 4 bases, leaving 10 bases between them.

This clonotype was counted many times. This sequence joins TRBV12-3 or TRBV12-4 and TRBJ2-7; D might be TRBD1 or TRBD2, each matching 5 bases. This CDR3 region has 13 residues. The V end was cut by 5 bases, the J end by 9 bases, with 17 bases between. The CDR3 DNA sequence: TGTGCCAGCAGTCCACCCGGGGCCGCAAGGCAGTACTTC. Translation: CASSPPGAARQYF.

In this sample, this clonotype turned up a few times. V is TRBV20-1 and J is TRBJ1-1, with D possibly TRBD1 on 5 matching bases. This CDR3 region has 12 residues. Trimming left V 0 bases short and J 5 bases short, with 7 bases between. The germline gives CDR1 DFQATT, CDR2 SNEGSKA (reference sequence). The chain's CDR3 is CSARDRGTEAFF. The CDR3 DNA is TGCAGTGCTAGAGATCGGGGGACTGAAGCTTTCTTT.

This clonotype was counted many times. The rearrangement links TRBV7-2 to TRBJ1-2; 8 positions match TRBD1. V lost 8 bases to trimming and J lost 0 bases; unmatched junction nucleotides: 5. Germline V gene lookup returns CDR1 SGHTA and CDR2 FQGNSA. This CDR3 is built from 14 residues. The CDR3 loop is CASGQGPANYGYTF. The CDR3 DNA is TGTGCCAGCGGACAGGGCCCCGCTAACTATGGCTACACCTTC.

This clonotype showed up just a few times. The chain joins TRBV20-1 to TRBJ2-3, with 10 bases matching TRBD2. V lost 7 bases to trimming and J lost 5 bases; unmatched junction nucleotides: 18. Germline V CDR1 and CDR2: DFQATT, SNEGSKA (reference sequence). The CDR3 sequence is 17 residues long. CDR3 sequence reads: CSGVSSGRGEFEDTQYF. DNA of the CDR3: TGCAGTGGAGTTTCTAGCGGGAGAGGGGAGTTTGAAGATACGCAGTATTTT.

There are many counts of this clonotype. V usage is TRBV20-1 and J usage is TRBJ1-2; D may be TRBD1 (5 bases). The CDR3 is made up of 12 amino acids. Germline CDR1 is DFQATT and CDR2 is SNEGSKA (reference sequence). Trimming cost V 0 bases and J 8 bases, with 10 bases left between them. CDR3: CSARDLGEGYTF. The CDR3 region has the DNA TGCAGTGCTAGAGATTTAGGGGAAGGCTACACCTTC.

This clonotype was observed a handful of times. The chain couples TRBV5-1 to TRBJ2-1; possible D gene TRBD2, 5 bases. Trimming pared 0 bases from V and 2 bases from J, leaving 12 bases between. The germline V gene has CDR1 SGHRS and CDR2 YFSETQ. The CDR3 spans 16 residues. Here the CDR3 DNA reads TGCGCCAGCAGCTTGGGTCGGGATAGGGCCTACAATGAGCAGTTCTTC. Protein: CASSLGRDRAYNEQFF.

This clonotype has a count of ten or more. An end of the junction differs from the germline gene, which may be a read error. The chain combines TRBV7-3 with TRBJ2-1; 12 bases are a match to TRBD2. Germline V gives CDR1 SGHTA, CDR2 FQGTGA. The CDR3 contains 16 residues. As DNA, the CDR3 is TGCGCCAGCAGCTTATCTAGCGGGGGGGCGAGGAATGAGCAGTTCTTC. Encoded protein: CASSLSSGGARNEQFF.

The chain is built from TRBV6-5 and TRBJ1-1, with D tentatively TRBD1 (6 bases). V was pared by 6 bases and J by 4 bases, with 12 bases between. The CDR3 extends over 13 amino acids. CDR1 and CDR2 from the germline V gene are MNHEY and SVGAGI. The DNA for the CDR3 is TGTGCCAGCAGGAGAGGGGGTAGCACTGAAGCTTTCTTT. It codes for CASRRGGSTEAFF.

This clonotype was counted a few times. The rearrangement uses TRBV5-6 and TRBJ2-1; unclear D gene. The CDR3 runs 16 residues. The germline V and J ends were trimmed by 2 bases and 3 bases, with 15 bases remaining between them. The germline V gene has CDR1 SGHDT and CDR2 YYEEEE. The CDR3 is CASSLRLMAGYNEQFF. DNA for the CDR3: TGTGCCAGCAGCTTACGTCTTATGGCTGGCTACAATGAGCAGTTCTTC.

The chain is built from TRBV4-3 and TRBJ1-4; no definite D call. CDR1 and CDR2 (germline): LGHNA, YSLEER. V lost 0 bases to trimming and J lost 7 bases, with 9 bases between them. This CDR3 region has 14 residues. CDR3 residues: CASSQDGMGEKLFF. The CDR3 region has the DNA TGCGCCAGCAGCCAAGATGGAATGGGTGAAAAACTGTTTTTT.

The V gene is TRBV10-1, the J gene TRBJ2-5; 10 nucleotides agree with TRBD2. J was trimmed by 5 bases and V by 6 bases; bases with no gene match: 9. The CDR3 is 15 residues long. The germline gives CDR1 WNHNN, CDR2 SYGVQD (reference sequence). CDR3 sequence reads: CASSPGTSVEETQYF. The CDR3 bases are TGCGCCAGCAGCCCTGGGACTAGCGTTGAGGAGACCCAGTACTTC.

A few counts support this clonotype. The chain has TRBV3-1 and TRBJ2-3, with D perhaps matching TRBD1 (6 bases). The length of the CDR3 is 13 residues. V dropped 3 bases and J dropped 3 bases, with 7 bases sitting between them. The germline V gene has CDR1 LGHDT and CDR2 YNNKEL (reference sequence). The CDR3 region is CASSQRGTDTQYF. The CDR3 nucleotides read TGTGCCAGCAGCCAGAGGGGGACAGATACGCAGTATTTT.

There are a few counts of this clonotype. The CDR3 coding sequence is TGCGCCAGCAGCCTCTCGATTCGGGGGGCCGAAACCTACGAGCAGTACTTC. Amino acid sequence: CASSLSIRGAETYEQYF. The chain recombines TRBV5-1 with TRBJ2-7, with D tentatively TRBD2 (7 bases). The CDR3 is made up of 17 amino acids. The germline V and J ends were trimmed by 4 bases and 2 bases, with 22 bases remaining between them. Germline V gives CDR1 SGHRS, CDR2 YFSETQ.